Below, one T cell receptor beta chain is given with its context. Germline and junction disagree at one end, which may indicate a read error. This CDR3 contains 15 residues. Per the germline V gene, CDR1 is SSHAT and CDR2 is FNYEAQ (reference sequence). The source of the sample is a study of cytomegalovirus exposure and HLA in healthy donors. The study ran its PCR with 60 Vbeta and 13 Jbeta primers. The protocol was immunoSEQ multiplex PCR, while the TCRdb copy is restricted to in-frame clones and leaves out a portion. The sample comprises fewer than 120,000 clones, over 60% of which are singletons, and around 2.9% rests with the top ten.

The V call is TRBV7-7, the J call TRBJ1-4, with D perhaps TRBD1 (5 bases). The clonotype was recovered from a woman in her sixties or seventies in good health and CMV-seropositive. Material for sequencing was PBMCs. The CDR3 sequence: CASSLGQGWNEKLFF. CDR3 bases: TGTGCTAGCAGCTTAGGGCAGGGCTGGAATGAAAAACTGTTTTTT. Complete variable domain (other parts from reference TRBV7-7 and TRBJ1-4): GAGVSQSPRYKVTKRGQDVTLRCDPISSHATLYWYQQALGQGPEFLTYFNYEAQPDKSGLPSDRFSAERPEGSISTLTIQRTEQRDSAMYRCASSLGQGWNEKLFFGSGTQLSVL.